These 16 T cell receptor beta chains share one sample of origin, sequenced in a study of blood T cell repertoires in COVID-19. Assay: immunoSEQ multiplex PCR; the TCRdb copy retains only in-frame clones and omits some. The data show hundreds of thousands of clones, approximately 90% seen once. What was sequenced was peripheral blood. The receptors were sampled from a woman in her 40s who had recovered from COVID-19.

The chain uses TRBV7-2 and TRBJ2-5; 15 positions agree with TRBD2. The CDR3 loop spans 16 amino acids. Per the germline V gene, CDR1 is SGHTA and CDR2 is FQGNSA. The V gene end was trimmed by 4 bases and the J gene end by 2 bases; junction bases not matched to a gene: 2. CDR3 residues: CASSYGLAGGQETQYF. The CDR3 DNA follows: TGTGCCAGCAGCTACGGACTAGCGGGGGGGCAAGAGACCCAGTACTTC.

V gene TRBV4-1 combines with J gene TRBJ1-2; TRBD1 agrees at 8 bases. The germline V gene has CDR1 MGHRA and CDR2 YSYEKL. V was pared by 4 bases and J by 0 bases, with 7 bases of the junction left unmatched. CDR3 length: 16 residues. The CDR3, as DNA: TGCGCCAGCAGCCCGGGACAGGCTATGACTAACTATGGCTACACCTTC. It specifies CASSPGQAMTNYGYTF.

The chain combines TRBV5-4 with TRBJ2-5; 9 bases fit TRBD2. Trimming cost V 3 bases and J 5 bases; bases outside gene matches: 5. Germline CDR1 is SGHNT and CDR2 is YYREEE (reference sequence). The CDR3 sequence is 14 residues long. This chain's CDR3 is CASSSGTSKETQYF. The CDR3, as DNA: TGTGCCAGCAGCTCCGGGACTAGCAAGGAGACCCAGTACTTC.

Worth noting for this clone: Other nucleotide sequences from this sample produce the same CDR3. The chain joins TRBV5-1 to TRBJ1-3, with 7 bases aligning to TRBD1. Germline CDR1 and CDR2: SGHRS and YFSETQ. CDR3 length: 15 residues. The V and J ends lost 1 base and 2 bases, in that order; junction bases with no gene match: 3. The DNA of the CDR3 is TGCGCCAGCAGCTTGACAGGGGTAGCTGGAAACACCATATATTTT. As protein: CASSLTGVAGNTIYF.

V gene TRBV29-1 combines with J gene TRBJ1-1; unclear D gene. Germline V gene sequence: CDR1 SQVTM, CDR2 ANQGSEA. V shed 5 bases and J shed 0 bases, with 16 bases lying between them. This CDR3 spans 15 amino acids. The CDR3 here is CSVHGVGSVNTEAFF. The CDR3, as DNA: TGCAGCGTTCACGGGGTAGGAAGCGTGAACACTGAAGCTTTCTTT.

Here the CDR3 DNA reads TGTGCCAGCACCGCAGGGCAGGGAAACACCATATATTTT. Protein product: CASTAGQGNTIYF. This chain uses TRBV9 with TRBJ1-3; TRBD1 might be the D (5 bases). The V gene's germline CDR1 is SGDLS and CDR2 YYNGEE. CDR3 length: 13 residues. Deletions cut 6 bases from V and 4 bases from J, with 11 bases between.

V usage is TRBV6-5 and J usage is TRBJ2-5, with a weak D call TRBD1 (6 bases). Trimming took off 0 bases at V and 3 bases at J, with 11 bases between the two ends. The length of the CDR3 is 15 residues. Germline V gene lookup returns CDR1 MNHEY and CDR2 SVGAGI. The CDR3 sequence is CASSYSWQGKETQYF. The CDR3 region has the DNA TGTGCCAGCAGTTACTCTTGGCAGGGGAAAGAGACCCAGTACTTC.

A single count supports this clone. The gene calls are TRBV15 and TRBJ2-1, with 10 bases identical to TRBD2. V lost 0 bases and J lost 4; bases outside the gene matches: 15. Germline V CDR1 and CDR2: LNHNV, YYDKDF (reference sequence). The CDR3 is 20 residues long. CDR3 coding DNA: TGTGCCACCAGCAGAGATACGGCGGTAGCGGGAGGCCGAAAATACAATGAGCAGTTCTTC. Translated: CATSRDTAVAGGRKYNEQFF.

CDR3 loop: CASTPGGTYYEQYF. The CDR3 DNA reads as TGTGCCAGCACTCCCGGCGGGACTTACTACGAGCAGTACTTC. The V and J genes are TRBV28 and TRBJ2-7, with D perhaps TRBD2 (6 bases). Germline CDR1 is MDHEN and CDR2 is SYDVKM. CDR3 length: 14 residues. V dropped 7 bases and J dropped 3 bases, with 16 bases sitting between them.

This clone was seen once. This chain joins TRBV11-2 and TRBJ2-5; TRBD1 aligns across 7 bases. This CDR3 has 16 amino acids. CDR1 is SGHAT, CDR2 FQNNGV, per germline. V was pared by 5 bases and J by 3 bases, with 12 bases of the junction left unmatched. CDR3 sequence reads: CASSADRVLREETQYF. The CDR3 DNA is TGTGCCAGCAGCGCTGACAGGGTCTTGAGGGAAGAGACCCAGTACTTC.

This clone is a singleton in its sample. The chain has TRBV7-9 and TRBJ1-2; TRBD1 aligns across 9 bases. V lost 5 bases to trimming and J lost 5 bases; unmatched junction nucleotides: 6. The V gene's germline CDR1 is SEHNR and CDR2 FQNEAQ (reference sequence). The CDR3 is 14 residues long. CDR3 nucleotides: TGTGCCAGCAGCCGCGGGACAGGGACGTATGGCTACACCTTC. This gives the protein CASSRGTGTYGYTF.

The rearrangement joins TRBV5-1 to TRBJ2-7; D might be TRBD1 (5 bases). This CDR3 comprises 14 residues. Germline lookup yields CDR1 SGHRS and CDR2 YFSETQ. V was cut by 3 bases and J by 3 bases, with 13 bases left in between. The CDR3 here is CASSSQAIGYEQYF. The CDR3 coding sequence is TGCGCCAGCAGCTCACAGGCCATCGGCTACGAGCAGTACTTC.

This clone was observed once. This chain connects TRBV13 to TRBJ2-5, with 13 positions matching TRBD2. The CDR3 has 16 amino acids. The V segment lost 7 bases and the J segment 5 bases; nucleotides outside the gene matches: 10. Germline values: CDR1 PRHDT, CDR2 FYEKMQ (reference sequence). The CDR3 nucleotides read TGTGCCAGCACCTCTGAAGGGACTAGCGGGGCTGAGACCCAGTACTTC. This sequence encodes CASTSEGTSGAETQYF. The full variable domain, rest sourced from reference TRBV13 and TRBJ2-5, is AAGVIQSPRHLIKEKRETATLKCYPIPRHDTVYWYQQGPGQDPQFLISFYEKMQSDKGSIPDRFSAQQFSDYHSELNMSSLELGDSALYFCASTSEGTSGAETQYFGPGTRLLVL.

The chain links TRBV5-1 to TRBJ2-1; D is possibly TRBD2 (7 bases). This CDR3 contains 18 residues. The V end was cut by 3 bases, the J end by 2 bases, with 21 bases between. Germline CDR1 and CDR2: SGHRS and YFSETQ. CDR3 in amino acids: CASSSPTSRGGPYNEQFF. The CDR3, as DNA: TGCGCCAGCAGCTCTCCAACCTCTCGCGGGGGCCCCTACAATGAGCAGTTCTTC.

Only one count was recorded for this clone. The V and J genes are TRBV5-4 and TRBJ1-2; unclear D gene. The CDR3 is 16 residues long. Germline V gene lookup returns CDR1 SGHNT and CDR2 YYREEE (reference sequence). Trimming removed 4 bases at V and 1 base at J, with 17 bases between. The CDR3 here is CASSPGGRSFNYGYTF. Written as DNA, the CDR3 is TGTGCCAGCAGCCCGGGAGGGAGGAGTTTTAACTATGGCTACACCTTC. The full variable domain, with the rest looked up from reference TRBV5-4 and TRBJ1-2, is ETGVTQSPTHLIKTRGQQVTLRCSSQSGHNTVSWYQQALGQGPQFIFQYYREEENGRGNFPPRFSGLQFPNYSSELNVNALELDDSALYLCASSPGGRSFNYGYTFGSGTRLTVV.

The gene calls are TRBV7-2 and TRBJ1-2, with D unresolved. The CDR3 is made up of 13 amino acids. The germline V gene encodes CDR1 SGHTA and CDR2 FQGNSA. The V gene lost 0 bases and the J gene lost 6 bases, with 8 bases spanning the gap. The CDR3 coding sequence is TGTGCCAGCAGCTTAGCGCTGCGGGATGGCTACACCTTC. Protein sequence: CASSLALRDGYTF.